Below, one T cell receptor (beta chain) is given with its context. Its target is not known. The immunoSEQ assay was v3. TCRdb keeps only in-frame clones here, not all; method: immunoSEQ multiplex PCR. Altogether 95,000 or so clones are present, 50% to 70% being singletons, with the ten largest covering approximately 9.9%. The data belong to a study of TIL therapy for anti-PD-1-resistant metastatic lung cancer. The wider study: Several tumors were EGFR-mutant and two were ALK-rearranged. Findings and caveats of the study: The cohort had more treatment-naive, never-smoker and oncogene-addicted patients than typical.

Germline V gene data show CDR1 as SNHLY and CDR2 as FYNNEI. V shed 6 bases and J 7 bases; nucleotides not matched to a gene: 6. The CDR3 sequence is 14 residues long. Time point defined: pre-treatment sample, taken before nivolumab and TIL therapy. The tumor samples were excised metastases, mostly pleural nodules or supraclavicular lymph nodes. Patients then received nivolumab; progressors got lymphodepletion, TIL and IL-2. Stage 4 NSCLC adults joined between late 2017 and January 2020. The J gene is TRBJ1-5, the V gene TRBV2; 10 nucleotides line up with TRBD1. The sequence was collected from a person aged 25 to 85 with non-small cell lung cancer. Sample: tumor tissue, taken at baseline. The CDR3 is CASSRTGGRQPQHF. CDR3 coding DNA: TGTGCCAGCAGCCGGACAGGGGGACGCCAGCCCCAGCATTTT.